A selection of T cell receptor beta chains follows, all from one sample in a study of T cell responses to AZD1222 COVID-19 vaccine. Here immunoSEQ multiplex PCR was the method, and the copy in TCRdb shows in-frame clones only, minus some. The repertoire includes around 150,000 clones, approximately 95% of them detected once, and roughly 7.1% sits in the top ten. The material was peripheral blood, obtained 28 days after the second AZD1222 dose. The receptors were sampled from an adult who received the AZD1222 COVID-19 vaccine. The CDR3 runs from the conserved cysteine through the conserved F or W. D genes are given only for firm matches. The size entry is marked missing in some rows and otherwise reads once, few, many or a size class.

clone_size j_call v_call d_call cdr3_nt cdr3_aa
NA TRBJ2-7 TRBV10-3 NA TGTGCCATCAGTGAAGGTGTAGTTGGGGTTGGCGAGCAGTACTTC CAISEGVVGVGEQYF
NA TRBJ2-3 TRBV5-1 TRBD2 TGCGCCAGCAGCTTCCTACCCGGACTAGCGGCCACAGATACGCAGTATTTT CASSFLPGLAATDTQYF
NA TRBJ2-1 TRBV6-4 TRBD2 TGTGCCAGCAGTGCTAGCGGGGGGGCCGGCGATGAGCAGTTCTTC CASSASGGAGDEQFF
NA TRBJ2-7 TRBV2 TRBD2 TGTGCCAGCCCGGCGGGGGGTGGTTCCTACGAGCAGTACTTC CASPAGGGSYEQYF
NA TRBJ1-1 TRBV10-2 NA TGCGCCAGCAGCCCAGCAGGTAACACTGAAGCTTTCTTT CASSPAGNTEAFF
NA TRBJ2-1 TRBV7-6 TRBD1 TGTGCCAGCAGCTTACTGCCAGGGGGAAGCTCCTACAATGAGCAGTTCTTC CASSLLPGGSSYNEQFF
NA TRBJ2-7 TRBV6-5 TRBD1 TGTGCCAGCAGTTACGCCGGGACAGGGATCTACGAGCAGTACTTC CASSYAGTGIYEQYF
NA TRBJ1-3 TRBV6-6 NA TGTGCCAGCAGTTACGGCGGGACTGCCTCTGGAAACACCATATATTTT CASSYGGTASGNTIYF
NA TRBJ1-3 TRBV3-1/TRBV3-2 TRBD1 TGTGCCAGCAGCCGCCAACCGGGACAGGGGGCGAACACCATATATTTT CASSRQPGQGANTIYF
once TRBJ1-2 TRBV19 NA TGTGCCAGTAGCTTTTCCAGGGAGGGCTACACCTTC CASSFSREGYTF
NA TRBJ1-2 TRBV5-1 NA TGCGCCAGCAGCTTGGAACCGAGCCCCTACTATGGCTACACCTTC CASSLEPSPYYGYTF
NA TRBJ2-6 TRBV30 NA TGTGCCTGGAGTGTTTGGGGGCTTGGGGCCAACGTCCTGACTTTC CAWSVWGLGANVLTF
NA TRBJ1-1 TRBV3-1/TRBV3-2 TRBD1 TGTGCCAGCAGAAACTTTCAGGGGGCGCTTACTGAAGCTTTCTTT CASRNFQGALTEAFF
NA TRBJ1-5 TRBV12-3/TRBV12-4 NA TGTGCCAGCAGTCGACAGTCGGATCAGCCCCAGCATTTT CASSRQSDQPQHF
NA TRBJ1-5 TRBV7-9 NA TGTGCCAGCAGCCCCGCGAACAGGATCAATCAGCCCCAGCATTTT CASSPANRINQPQHF
NA TRBJ1-3 TRBV12-5 NA TGTGCTAGTGGTTTCCTGACCATTGGACTGCAAGGAAACACCATATATTTT CASGFLTIGLQGNTIYF
NA TRBJ1-5 TRBV5-1 NA TGCGCCAGCAGCTTGGCAGGGGATCGGGGCCAGCCCCAGCATTTT CASSLAGDRGQPQHF
NA TRBJ2-7 TRBV5-1 NA TGCGCCAGCAGCGTCGGCCGGGGCCACTACGAGCAGTACTTC CASSVGRGHYEQYF
once TRBJ1-5 TRBV7-2 NA TGTGCCAGCAGCCTCCGTGACCCAAGCAATCAGCCCCAGCATTTT CASSLRDPSNQPQHF
NA TRBJ2-3 TRBV7-9 NA TGTGCCAGCAGCTTAGCGGCCGGCAGGGCGGCCACAGATACGCAGTATTTT CASSLAAGRAATDTQYF
NA TRBJ1-1 TRBV30 NA TGTGCCTGGATAGGGGGTTCAGCTTTCTTT CAWIGGSAFF
NA TRBJ1-2 TRBV19 NA TGTGCCAGTAGTATTCGAGGGGCGCGGAACTATGGCTACACCTTC CASSIRGARNYGYTF
NA TRBJ1-5 TRBV5-8 NA TGTGCCAGCAGCTTGCGAGGGTACGGAGGTAATCAGCCCCAGCATTTT CASSLRGYGGNQPQHF
NA TRBJ2-7 TRBV23-1 NA TGCGCCAGCAGAAACTTCCTAAGGGACTGGGACTCCTACGAGCAGTACTTC CASRNFLRDWDSYEQYF
NA TRBJ1-4 TRBV5-8 NA TGTGCCAGCAGTCTGGAGACAATAGATGAAAAACTGTTTTTT CASSLETIDEKLFF
NA TRBJ2-7 TRBV18 TRBD1 TGTGCCAGCTCATCCACCGGGACAGGGGGCTACGAGCAGTACTTC CASSSTGTGGYEQYF
NA TRBJ2-2 TRBV2 NA TGTGCCAGCAGCCCCGACCGAAGCTGGGAGCTGTTTTTT CASSPDRSWELFF
NA TRBJ1-6 TRBV6-6 TRBD1 TGTGCCAGCAGTCAGCAAACCGGACAGGTCCGGGGGTCACCCCTCCACTTT CASSQQTGQVRGSPLHF
NA TRBJ1-1 TRBV5-6 NA TGTGCCAGCAGCTTGGCCAGGGAAGCTTTCTTT CASSLAREAFF
NA TRBJ2-1 TRBV4-1 NA TGCGCCAGCAGCCATTTGCACAGCGCAGACAATGAGCAGTTCTTC CASSHLHSADNEQFF
NA TRBJ1-5 TRBV4-1 NA TGCGCCAGCAGCCCGAATTCAGGGCTTCAGGGTCAGCCCCAGCATTTT CASSPNSGLQGQPQHF
NA TRBJ1-6 TRBV15 NA TGTGCCACCAGCAGACAGGGCGCCGATTCACCCCTCCACTTT CATSRQGADSPLHF
NA TRBJ2-3 TRBV7-9 NA TGTGCCAGCCTGGGGGTCGCAGATACGCAGTATTTT CASLGVADTQYF
NA TRBJ1-5 TRBV7-2 NA TGTGCCAGCAGCTTTAACAATCAGCCCCAGCATTTT CASSFNNQPQHF
NA TRBJ1-3 TRBV7-9 NA TGTGCCAGCAGCTTAGTTGAAGGGTTCAGGCAAGACTCTGGAAACACCATATATTTT CASSLVEGFRQDSGNTIYF
NA TRBJ1-5 TRBV6-6 NA TGTGCCAGCAGTTACTCGGAGGGCCAGCCCCAGCATTTT CASSYSEGQPQHF
few TRBJ2-7 TRBV18 NA TGTGCCAGCTCCCTTAGCCGGGACGGGACCTCCTACGAGCAGTACTTC CASSLSRDGTSYEQYF
NA TRBJ1-4 TRBV30 TRBD1 TGTGCCTGGAGGGCGGGACAGGAGAGATGGGATGAAAAACTGTTTTTT CAWRAGQERWDEKLFF
once TRBJ1-5 TRBV10-3 NA TGTGCCATCAGCGAGCCCCCAGCGGGGCCCCAGCATTTT CAISEPPAGPQHF
NA TRBJ1-5 TRBV6-5 TRBD1 TGTGCCAGCAGTCATACAGGGGGAGGTCAGCCCCAGCATTTT CASSHTGGGQPQHF
NA TRBJ1-3 TRBV30 TRBD1 TGTGCCTGGAGTCCGACAGGGAACACCATATATTTT CAWSPTGNTIYF
few TRBJ2-1 TRBV6-5 NA TGTGCCAGTGGGATGGAGGAACACAATGAGCAGTTCTTC CASGMEEHNEQFF
NA TRBJ1-1 TRBV6-2/TRBV6-3 NA TGTGCCAGCAGGCCTCCGGGACTGAAGGCTTTCTTT CASRPPGLKAFF
NA TRBJ1-2 TRBV27 NA TGTGCCAGCAGTTTAGGAATGGATCACTATGGCTACACCTTC CASSLGMDHYGYTF
NA TRBJ1-2 TRBV24-1 NA TGTGCCACCAGTGGGGGCTCGGACTATGGCTACACCTTC CATSGGSDYGYTF
NA TRBJ2-7 TRBV12-5 NA TGTGCTAGTGGCCCTGGCGGTTACGAGCAGTACTTC CASGPGGYEQYF
NA TRBJ2-2 TRBV4-1 NA TGCGCCAGCAGCCCCCGGATGGGGGCGGGCGGGGAGCTGTTTTTT CASSPRMGAGGELFF
NA TRBJ1-1 TRBV11-2 NA TGTGCCAGCAGCCCACCCACGGGGAGGGAGAAAGATACTGAAGCTTTCTTT CASSPPTGREKDTEAFF
few TRBJ1-6 TRBV5-1 NA TGCGCCAGCAGCTTAAGTCCGGGGAGGGACCTCCACTTT CASSLSPGRDLHF
NA TRBJ2-7 TRBV7-9 TRBD1 TGTGCCAGCAGCTCCCCTACGACAGGGGGATCCTACGAGCAGTACTTC CASSSPTTGGSYEQYF
NA TRBJ1-5 TRBV3-1/TRBV3-2 TRBD1 TGTGCCAGCAGCCCCGGGACAGGGGACAATCAGCCCCAGCATTTT CASSPGTGDNQPQHF
NA TRBJ2-7 TRBV28 NA TGTGCCAGCAGCACCCCTCCCAGGGGAATCTACGAGCAGTACTTC CASSTPPRGIYEQYF
NA TRBJ1-1 TRBV7-9 NA TGTGCCAGCAGCTTGATGGGGGACATGAACACTGAAGCTTTCTTT CASSLMGDMNTEAFF